Below are 18 T cell receptor beta chains sequenced from a single sample in a study of T cell responses to AZD1222 COVID-19 vaccine. The data were produced by immunoSEQ multiplex PCR, yet TCRdb's version contains in-frame clones alone and is incomplete. This sample has around 100,000 clones; roughly four fifths occur once, and the top ten carry about 9.5%. This material consisted of peripheral blood, taken on day 0 of AZD1222 vaccination. Every receptor here comes from an adult in good health.

The J gene is TRBJ2-7, the V gene TRBV18; no clear D. V gave up 2 bases and J gave up 0 bases, with 11 bases separating them. The V gene's germline CDR1 is KGHSH and CDR2 LQKENI. CDR3 length equals 15 residues. The CDR3 nucleotides read TGTGCCAGCTCACCATCAGGTACGAGCTCCTACGAGCAGTACTTC. It encodes CASSPSGTSSYEQYF.

This clone has more than one count but fewer than ten. No DNA is shown, since the ends of the CDR3 on it are uncertain; the CDR3 is the one TCRdb lists. The chain's CDR3 is CAWSVWVSPSILVMVQHF. This rearrangement joins TRBV30 to TRBJ1-5. Germline CDR1 and CDR2: GTSNPN and SVGIG (reference sequence). Inclusive of both ends, the CDR3 amounts to 18 amino acids.

The chain couples TRBV27 to TRBJ1-5, with D possibly TRBD1 on 6 matching bases. The V gene's germline CDR1 is MNHEY and CDR2 SMNVEV (reference sequence). V was cut by 4 bases and J by 5 bases, with 15 bases left in between. This CDR3 is built from 15 residues. The CDR3 sequence: CASSSQGKSDQPQHF. The CDR3 nucleotides read TGTGCCAGCAGTTCCCAGGGGAAATCGGATCAGCCCCAGCATTTT.

The rearrangement uses TRBV12-1 and TRBJ2-7. TRBV12-1 is designated a pseudogene. The CDR3 sequence is 14 residues long. The CDR3 DNA is TGTGCCAGCAGCTTTGAGGGTCTTAGCTACGAGCAGTACTTC. Its translation: CASSFEGLSYEQYF.

The gene calls are TRBV11-1 and TRBJ2-2; 10 nucleotides align to TRBD1. V gave up 3 bases and J gave up 3 bases; unmatched junction bases: 1. The CDR3 length is 15 residues. CDR1 and CDR2 (germline): SGHAT, FQDESV (reference sequence). CDR3 protein: CASSLGTGDTGELFF. The CDR3 coding sequence is TGTGCCAGCAGCTTGGGGACAGGGGACACCGGGGAGCTGTTTTTT.

The chain employs TRBV2 and TRBJ2-3, with 10 bases lining up with TRBD2. This CDR3 is 14 amino acids long. After removal of 4 bases from V and 6 bases from J, the junction contained 4 bases not matched to a gene. Germline V CDR1 and CDR2: SNHLY, FYNNEI. CDR3 nucleotides: TGTGCCAGCAGTGGTACTAGCGGGAAGGATACGCAGTATTTT. Translated, it gives CASSGTSGKDTQYF.

Only a few counts were recorded for this clone. The J gene is TRBJ2-2, the V gene TRBV5-4, with D hard to call. This CDR3 is 13 amino acids long. Germline CDR1 reads SGHNT; CDR2 reads YYREEE (reference sequence). Trimming removed 5 bases from V and 2 bases from J, with 7 bases in between. The CDR3 coding sequence is TGTGCCAGCAGGGAACGAAACACCGGGGAGCTGTTTTTT. Residues: CASRERNTGELFF.

The chain links TRBV5-1 to TRBJ2-7, with D perhaps assigned TRBD1 or TRBD2 (5 bases each). Per germline, CDR1 SGHRS and CDR2 YFSETQ. The CDR3 loop spans 15 amino acids. Trimming removed 6 bases at V and 6 bases at J, with 22 bases between. The CDR3: CASTSAGDGPSEQYF. CDR3 sequence (DNA): TGCGCCAGCACCTCAGCCGGGGACGGACCGTCCGAGCAGTACTTC.

The CDR3 DNA reads TGTGCCAGCAGCCGCTGGGCCAACGTCCTGACTTTC. Protein product: CASSRWANVLTF. The chain joins TRBV28 to TRBJ2-6, with D unresolved. The germline gives CDR1 MDHEN, CDR2 SYDVKM. The CDR3 is 12 residues long. V was pared by 6 bases and J by 5 bases, with 5 bases between.

This rearrangement joins TRBV6-4 to TRBJ2-2; D is unclear. This CDR3 spans 14 amino acids. Trimming took off 5 bases at V and 2 bases at J, with 9 bases between the two ends. CDR1 MRHNA and CDR2 SNTAGT come from the germline V gene. CDR3 loop: CASSRDLNTGELFF. CDR3 DNA sequence: TGTGCCAGCAGTAGGGATCTAAACACCGGGGAGCTGTTTTTT.

This clone has more than one count but fewer than ten. This sequence joins TRBV28 and TRBJ2-7; the D is unclear. Germline V CDR1 and CDR2: MDHEN, SYDVKM. The CDR3 is 15 amino acids. With 2 bases removed from V and 4 bases from J, the gap between germline ends came to 15 bases. DNA of the CDR3: TGTGCCAGCAGTTTAGTGGCAGAAAGCCTTTACGAGCAGTACTTC. Its translation: CASSLVAESLYEQYF.

This chain joins TRBV6-1 and TRBJ1-2; D unclear. The CDR3 covers 14 residues. V lost 0 bases and J 4 bases, leaving 9 bases between the germline ends. Germline values: CDR1 MNHNS, CDR2 SASEGT. In DNA, the CDR3 is TGTGCCAGCAGTGAAGCGCGGGGTTCCTATGGCTACACCTTC. It codes for CASSEARGSYGYTF.

The rearrangement joins TRBV5-1 to TRBJ1-2; TRBD1 aligns across 8 bases. The germline CDR1 and CDR2 sequences are SGHRS and YFSETQ. The V segment lost 2 bases and the J segment 4 bases; nucleotides outside the gene matches: 7. This CDR3 region has 15 residues. CDR3 amino acids: CASSFNGQGSYGYTF. CDR3 bases: TGCGCCAGCAGCTTTAATGGACAGGGCAGCTATGGCTACACCTTC.

The chain employs TRBV7-3 and TRBJ2-3, with 8 bases matching TRBD2. Germline V lookup: CDR1 SGHTA, CDR2 FQGTGA. The CDR3 length is 16 residues. V shed 5 bases and J 1 base; nucleotides not matched to a gene: 8. CDR3 loop: CASSPGAAGGTDTQYF. The CDR3 bases are TGTGCCAGCAGCCCTGGGGCAGCGGGAGGCACAGATACGCAGTATTTT.

This rearrangement joins TRBV11-2 to TRBJ2-1, with D perhaps TRBD2 (5 bases). V shed 2 bases and J shed 14 bases, with 13 bases lying between them. CDR3 length: 12 residues. The germline CDR1 and CDR2 sequences are SGHAT and FQNNGV. In DNA form, the CDR3 reads TGTGCCAGCAGCTTAAATGGTGAGCGGAAGTTCTTC. It encodes CASSLNGERKFF.

The genes are TRBV15 and TRBJ1-5, with D perhaps TRBD1 (5 bases). V was clipped by 1 base and J by 1 base, with 14 bases between them. The CDR3 has 17 amino acids. Germline lookup yields CDR1 LNHNV and CDR2 YYDKDF (reference sequence). CDR3 region: CATSRVVPTVSNQPQHF. CDR3 DNA sequence: TGTGCCACCAGCAGAGTGGTGCCGACAGTAAGCAATCAGCCCCAGCATTTT.

J is TRBJ1-2 and V is TRBV28; TRBD1 matches at 9 bases. Unmatched junction bases numbered 6, after V lost 6 bases and J lost 4 bases. Germline values: CDR1 MDHEN, CDR2 SYDVKM. The CDR3 contains 14 residues. The DNA of the CDR3 is TGTGCCAGCAGGCGGACAGGGGAGTTCTATGGCTACACCTTC. Translating gives CASRRTGEFYGYTF.

This chain links TRBV27 with TRBJ1-2; 7 nucleotides match TRBD1. V shed 3 bases, J shed 3 bases, and the junction held 13 bases outside the gene matches. The germline gives CDR1 MNHEY, CDR2 SMNVEV (reference sequence). There are 17 residues in the CDR3. CDR3 DNA: TGTGCCAGCAGTTTGTCTCGACAGGGATTATTCGACTATGGCTACACCTTC. Translated: CASSLSRQGLFDYGYTF.